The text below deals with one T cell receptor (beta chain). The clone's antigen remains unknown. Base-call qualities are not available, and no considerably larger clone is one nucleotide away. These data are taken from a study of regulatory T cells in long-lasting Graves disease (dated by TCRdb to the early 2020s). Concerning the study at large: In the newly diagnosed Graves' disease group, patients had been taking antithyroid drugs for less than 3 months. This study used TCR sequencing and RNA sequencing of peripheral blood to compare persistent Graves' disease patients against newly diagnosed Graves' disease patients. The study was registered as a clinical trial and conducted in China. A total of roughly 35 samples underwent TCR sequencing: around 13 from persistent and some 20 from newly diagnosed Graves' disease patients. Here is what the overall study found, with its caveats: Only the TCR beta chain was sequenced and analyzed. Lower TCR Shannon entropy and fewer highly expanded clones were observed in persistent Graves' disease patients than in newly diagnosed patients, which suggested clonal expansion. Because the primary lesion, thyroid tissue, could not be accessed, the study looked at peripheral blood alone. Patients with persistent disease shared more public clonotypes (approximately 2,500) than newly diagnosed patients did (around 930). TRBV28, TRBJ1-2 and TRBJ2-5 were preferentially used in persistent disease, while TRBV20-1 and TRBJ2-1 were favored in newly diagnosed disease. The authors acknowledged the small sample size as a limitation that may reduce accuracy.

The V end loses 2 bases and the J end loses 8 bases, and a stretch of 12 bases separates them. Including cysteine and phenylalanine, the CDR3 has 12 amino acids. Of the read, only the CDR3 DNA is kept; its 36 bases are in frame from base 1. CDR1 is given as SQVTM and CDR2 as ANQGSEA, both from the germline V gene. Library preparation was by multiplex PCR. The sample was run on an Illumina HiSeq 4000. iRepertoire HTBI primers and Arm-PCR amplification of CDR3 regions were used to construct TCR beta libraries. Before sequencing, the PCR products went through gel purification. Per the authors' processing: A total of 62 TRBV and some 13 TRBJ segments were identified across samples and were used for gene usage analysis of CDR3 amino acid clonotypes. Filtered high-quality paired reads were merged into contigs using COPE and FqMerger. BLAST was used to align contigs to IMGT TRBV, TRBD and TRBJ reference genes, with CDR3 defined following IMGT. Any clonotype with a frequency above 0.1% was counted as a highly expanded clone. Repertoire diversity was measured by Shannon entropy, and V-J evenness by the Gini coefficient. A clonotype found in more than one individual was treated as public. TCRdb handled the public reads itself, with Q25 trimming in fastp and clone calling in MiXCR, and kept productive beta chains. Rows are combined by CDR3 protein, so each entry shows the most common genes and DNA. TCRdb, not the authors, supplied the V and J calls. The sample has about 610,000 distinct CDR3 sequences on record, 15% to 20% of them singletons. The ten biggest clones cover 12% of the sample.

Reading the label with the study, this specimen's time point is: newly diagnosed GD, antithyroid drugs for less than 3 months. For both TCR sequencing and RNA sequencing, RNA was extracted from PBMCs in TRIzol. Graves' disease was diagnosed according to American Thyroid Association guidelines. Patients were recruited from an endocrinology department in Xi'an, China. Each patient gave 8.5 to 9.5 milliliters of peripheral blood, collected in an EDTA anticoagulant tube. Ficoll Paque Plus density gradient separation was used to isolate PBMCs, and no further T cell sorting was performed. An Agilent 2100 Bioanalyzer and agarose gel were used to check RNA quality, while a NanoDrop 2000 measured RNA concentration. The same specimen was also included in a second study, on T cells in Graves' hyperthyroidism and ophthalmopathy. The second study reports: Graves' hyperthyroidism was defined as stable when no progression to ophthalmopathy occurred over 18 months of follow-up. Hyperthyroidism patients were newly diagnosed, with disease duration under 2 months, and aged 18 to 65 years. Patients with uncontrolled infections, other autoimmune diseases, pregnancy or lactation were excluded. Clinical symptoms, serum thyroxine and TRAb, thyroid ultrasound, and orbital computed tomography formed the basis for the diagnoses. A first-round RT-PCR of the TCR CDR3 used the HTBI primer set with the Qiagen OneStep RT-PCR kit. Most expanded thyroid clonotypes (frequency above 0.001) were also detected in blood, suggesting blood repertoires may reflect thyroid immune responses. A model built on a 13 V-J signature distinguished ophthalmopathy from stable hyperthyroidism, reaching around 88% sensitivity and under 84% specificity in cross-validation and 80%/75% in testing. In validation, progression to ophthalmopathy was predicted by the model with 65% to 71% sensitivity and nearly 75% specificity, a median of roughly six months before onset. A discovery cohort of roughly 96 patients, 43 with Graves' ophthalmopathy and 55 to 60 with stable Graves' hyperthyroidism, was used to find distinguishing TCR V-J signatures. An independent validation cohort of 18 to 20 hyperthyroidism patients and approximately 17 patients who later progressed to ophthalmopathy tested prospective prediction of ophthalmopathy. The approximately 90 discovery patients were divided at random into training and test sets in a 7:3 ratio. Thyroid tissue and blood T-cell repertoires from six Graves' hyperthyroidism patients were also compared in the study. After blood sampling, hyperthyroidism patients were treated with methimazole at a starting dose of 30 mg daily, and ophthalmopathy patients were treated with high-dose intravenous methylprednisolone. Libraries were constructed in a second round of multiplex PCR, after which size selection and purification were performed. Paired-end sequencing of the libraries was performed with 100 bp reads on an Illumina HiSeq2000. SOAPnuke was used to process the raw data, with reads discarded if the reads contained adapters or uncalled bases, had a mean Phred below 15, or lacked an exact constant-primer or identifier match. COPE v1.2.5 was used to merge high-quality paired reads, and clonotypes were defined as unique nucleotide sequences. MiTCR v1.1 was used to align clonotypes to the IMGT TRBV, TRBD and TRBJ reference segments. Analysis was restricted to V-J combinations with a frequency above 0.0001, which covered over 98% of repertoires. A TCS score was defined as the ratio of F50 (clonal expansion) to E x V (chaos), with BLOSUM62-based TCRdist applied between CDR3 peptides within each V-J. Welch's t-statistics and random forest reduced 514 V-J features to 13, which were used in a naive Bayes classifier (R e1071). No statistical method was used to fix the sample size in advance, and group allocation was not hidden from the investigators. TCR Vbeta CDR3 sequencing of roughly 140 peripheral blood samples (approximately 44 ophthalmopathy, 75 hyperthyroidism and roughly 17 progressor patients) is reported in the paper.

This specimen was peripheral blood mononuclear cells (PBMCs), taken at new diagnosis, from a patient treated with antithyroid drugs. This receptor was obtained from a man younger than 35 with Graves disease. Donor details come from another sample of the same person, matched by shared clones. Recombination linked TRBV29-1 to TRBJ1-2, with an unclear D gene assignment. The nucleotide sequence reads TGCAGCGTTGAAAAAGGAGGGAGGGGCTACACCTTC. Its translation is CSVEKGGRGYTF.